This T cell receptor (beta chain) was sequenced in a study of molecular identifiers for immune sequencing clone quantification. Points from the study as a whole: Jurkat TCR RNA spiked in from one cell (amid some 1 million naive cells) was reportedly detectable.

This clonotype was counted once. Its antigen is unidentified. Every naive CD8 library was made from between about 18,000 and 1,100,000 sorted cells with 10%, 30% or 50% RNA. This CDR3 contains 14 residues. Trimming pared 2 bases from V and 0 bases from J, leaving 9 bases between. CDR1 and CDR2 from the germline V gene are SGHRS and YFSETQ. The use of previously described methods and listed TCR primers produced the bulk TCR libraries. TCRdb called the PCR reads again in MiXCR, with one record for every CDR3 protein. The sample contains 400,000 to 600,000 distinct CDR3 sequences, about 21% of which appear only once.

Sequencing was done on a sample of naive CD8+ T cells from blood, with Jurkat cell RNA spiked in. Subset meaning: FACS-sorted CD8+CD4-CCR7+CD45RA+ naive T cells. The clonotype originates from a human donor in good health. Some libraries in this study had Jurkat cell RNA spiked in. The chain couples TRBV5-1 to TRBJ2-7; D may be TRBD1 (6 bases). CDR3 sequence (DNA): TGCGCCAGCAGCTTCTGGGACACCTCCTACGAGCAGTACTTC. Translated: CASSFWDTSYEQYF.